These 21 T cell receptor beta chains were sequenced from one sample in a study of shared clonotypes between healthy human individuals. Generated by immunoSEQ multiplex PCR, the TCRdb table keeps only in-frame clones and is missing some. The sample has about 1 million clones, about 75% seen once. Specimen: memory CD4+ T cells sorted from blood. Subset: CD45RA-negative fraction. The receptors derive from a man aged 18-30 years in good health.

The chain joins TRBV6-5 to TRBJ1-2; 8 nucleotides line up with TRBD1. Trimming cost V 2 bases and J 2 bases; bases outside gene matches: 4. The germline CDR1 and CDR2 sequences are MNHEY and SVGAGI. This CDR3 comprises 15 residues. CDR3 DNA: TGTGCCAGCAGTTACAGGGGGGACAGGAACTATGGCTACACCTTC. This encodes CASSYRGDRNYGYTF.

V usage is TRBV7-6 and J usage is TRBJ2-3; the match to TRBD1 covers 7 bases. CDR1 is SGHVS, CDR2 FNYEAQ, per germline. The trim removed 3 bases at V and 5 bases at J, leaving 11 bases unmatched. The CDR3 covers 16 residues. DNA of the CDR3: TGTGCCAGCAGCTTGGGACAGTCAGCGGTAGTAGATACGCAGTATTTT. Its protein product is CASSLGQSAVVDTQYF. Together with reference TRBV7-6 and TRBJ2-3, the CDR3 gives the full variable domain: GAGVSQSPRYKVTKRGQDVALRCDPISGHVSLYWYRQALGQGPEFLTYFNYEAQQDKSGLPNDRFSAERPEGSISTLTIQRTEQRDSAMYRCASSLGQSAVVDTQYFGPGTRLTVL.

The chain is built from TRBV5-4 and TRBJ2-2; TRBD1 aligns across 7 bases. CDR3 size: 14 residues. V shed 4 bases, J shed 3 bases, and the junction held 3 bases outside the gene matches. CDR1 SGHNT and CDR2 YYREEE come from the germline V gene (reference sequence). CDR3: CASSAGTDTGELFF. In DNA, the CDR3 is TGTGCCAGCAGCGCCGGGACAGACACCGGGGAGCTGTTTTTT. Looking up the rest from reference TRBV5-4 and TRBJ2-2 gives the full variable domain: ETGVTQSPTHLIKTRGQQVTLRCSSQSGHNTVSWYQQALGQGPQFIFQYYREEENGRGNFPPRFSGLQFPNYSSELNVNALELDDSALYLCASSAGTDTGELFFGEGSRLTVL.

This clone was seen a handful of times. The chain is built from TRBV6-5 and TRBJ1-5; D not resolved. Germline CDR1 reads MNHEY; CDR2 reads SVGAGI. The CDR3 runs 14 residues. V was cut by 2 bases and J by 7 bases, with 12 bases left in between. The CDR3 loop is CASSYVVGYQPQHF. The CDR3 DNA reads TGTGCCAGCAGTTACGTGGTAGGGTACCAGCCCCAGCATTTT.

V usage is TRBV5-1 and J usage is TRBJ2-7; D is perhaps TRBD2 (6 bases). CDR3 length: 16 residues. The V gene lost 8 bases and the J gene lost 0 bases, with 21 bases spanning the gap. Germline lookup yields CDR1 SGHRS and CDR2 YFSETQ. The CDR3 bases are TGCGCCAGTAGAAAGGAGGGAGACACAGGCTCCTACGAGCAGTACTTC. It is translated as CASRKEGDTGSYEQYF. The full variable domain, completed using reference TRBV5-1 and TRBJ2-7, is KAGVTQTPRYLIKTRGQQVTLSCSPISGHRSVSWYQQTPGQGLQFLFEYFSETQRNKGNFPGRFSGRQFSNSRSEMNVSTLELGDSALYLCASRKEGDTGSYEQYFGPGTRLTVT.

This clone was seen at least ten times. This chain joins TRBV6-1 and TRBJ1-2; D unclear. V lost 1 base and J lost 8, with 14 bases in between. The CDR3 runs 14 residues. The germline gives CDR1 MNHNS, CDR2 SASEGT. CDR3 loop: CASSEDVRSRGYTF. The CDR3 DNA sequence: TGTGCCAGCAGTGAAGACGTCCGTTCGAGGGGCTACACCTTC.

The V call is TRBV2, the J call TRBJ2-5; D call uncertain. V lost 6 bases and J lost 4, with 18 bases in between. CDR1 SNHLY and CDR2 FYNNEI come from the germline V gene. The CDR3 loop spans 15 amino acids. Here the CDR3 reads CASSPGWMMGETQYF. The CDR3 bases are TGTGCCAGCAGCCCCGGATGGATGATGGGAGAGACCCAGTACTTC.

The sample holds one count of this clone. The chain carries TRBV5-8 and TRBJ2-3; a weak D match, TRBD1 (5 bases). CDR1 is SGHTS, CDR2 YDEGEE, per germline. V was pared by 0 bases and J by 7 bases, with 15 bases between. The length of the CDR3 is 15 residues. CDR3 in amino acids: CASSLGQGSQNTQYF. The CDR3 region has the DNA TGTGCCAGCAGCTTGGGCCAGGGTAGCCAAAATACGCAGTATTTT. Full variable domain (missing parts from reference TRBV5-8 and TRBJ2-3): EAGVTQSPTHLIKTRGQQATLRCSPISGHTSVYWYQQALGLGLQFLLWYDEGEERNRGNFPPRFSGRQFPNYSSELNVNALELEDSALYLCASSLGQGSQNTQYFGPGTRLTVL.

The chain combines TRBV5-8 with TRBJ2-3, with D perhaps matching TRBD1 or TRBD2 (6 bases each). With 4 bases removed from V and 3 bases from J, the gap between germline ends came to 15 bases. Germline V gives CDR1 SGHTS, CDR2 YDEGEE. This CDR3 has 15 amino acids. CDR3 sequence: CASSPRGGQTDTQYF. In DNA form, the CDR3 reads TGTGCCAGCAGCCCCCGTGGGGGGCAAACAGATACGCAGTATTTT.

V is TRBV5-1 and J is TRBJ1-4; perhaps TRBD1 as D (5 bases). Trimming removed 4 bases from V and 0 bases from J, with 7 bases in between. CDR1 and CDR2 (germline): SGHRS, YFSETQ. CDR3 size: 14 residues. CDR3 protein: CASSATATNEKLFF. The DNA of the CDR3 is TGCGCCAGCAGCGCGACAGCAACTAATGAAAAACTGTTTTTT. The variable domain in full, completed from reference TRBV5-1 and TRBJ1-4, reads KAGVTQTPRYLIKTRGQQVTLSCSPISGHRSVSWYQQTPGQGLQFLFEYFSETQRNKGNFPGRFSGRQFSNSRSEMNVSTLELGDSALYLCASSATATNEKLFFGSGTQLSVL.

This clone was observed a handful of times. CDR3 nucleotide sequence: TGTGCCAGCAGCGTAGGGCCCACAGGGGGTAGGTACGAGCAGTACTTC. Protein sequence: CASSVGPTGGRYEQYF. V usage is TRBV9 and J usage is TRBJ2-7; 8 bases fit TRBD1. CDR3 length: 16 amino acids. Germline-derived CDR1 and CDR2 are SGDLS and YYNGEE. The V and J ends lost 0 bases and 4 bases, in that order; junction bases with no gene match: 9.

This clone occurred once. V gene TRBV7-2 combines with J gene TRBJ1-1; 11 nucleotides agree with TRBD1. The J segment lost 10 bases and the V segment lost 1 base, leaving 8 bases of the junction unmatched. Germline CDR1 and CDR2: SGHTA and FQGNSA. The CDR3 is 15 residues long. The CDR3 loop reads CASSLETRDRGLAFF. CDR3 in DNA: TGTGCCAGCAGCTTAGAGACCCGGGACAGGGGGTTAGCTTTCTTT.

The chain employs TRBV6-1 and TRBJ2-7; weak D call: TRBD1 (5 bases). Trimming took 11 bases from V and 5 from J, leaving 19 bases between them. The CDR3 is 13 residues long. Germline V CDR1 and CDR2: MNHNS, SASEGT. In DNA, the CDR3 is TGTGCCTCAAGGACGCAGGGCTTAAACGAGCAGTACTTC. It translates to CASRTQGLNEQYF.

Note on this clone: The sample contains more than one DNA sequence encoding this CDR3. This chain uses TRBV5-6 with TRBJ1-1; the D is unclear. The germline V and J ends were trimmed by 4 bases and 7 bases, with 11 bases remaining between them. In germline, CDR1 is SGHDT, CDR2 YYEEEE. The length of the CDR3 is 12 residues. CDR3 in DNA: TGTGCCAGCAGCCTGGGAAAATTTGAAGCTTTCTTT. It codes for CASSLGKFEAFF.

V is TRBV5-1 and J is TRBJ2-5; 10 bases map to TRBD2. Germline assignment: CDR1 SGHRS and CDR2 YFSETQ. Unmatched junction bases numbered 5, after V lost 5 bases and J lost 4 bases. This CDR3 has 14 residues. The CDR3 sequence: CASRKREGAETQYF. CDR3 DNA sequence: TGCGCCAGCAGAAAGCGGGAGGGTGCAGAGACCCAGTACTTC.

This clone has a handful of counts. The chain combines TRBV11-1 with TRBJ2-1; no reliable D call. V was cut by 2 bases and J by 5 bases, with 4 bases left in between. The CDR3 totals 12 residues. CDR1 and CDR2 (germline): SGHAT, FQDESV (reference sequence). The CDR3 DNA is TGTGCCAGCAGCTTAAGAGACAATGAGCAGTTCTTC. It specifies CASSLRDNEQFF.

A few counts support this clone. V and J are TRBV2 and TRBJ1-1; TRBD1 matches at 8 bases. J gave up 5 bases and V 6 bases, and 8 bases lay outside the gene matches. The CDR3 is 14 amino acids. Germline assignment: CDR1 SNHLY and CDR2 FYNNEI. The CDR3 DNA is TGTGCCAGCAGACGTCTCCGGGACAGGACTGAAGCTTTCTTT. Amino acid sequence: CASRRLRDRTEAFF.

Here the CDR3 reads CASRGTVNTGELFF. In DNA form, the CDR3 reads TGTGCCAGCAGGGGGACGGTGAACACCGGGGAGCTGTTTTTT. The rearrangement uses TRBV6-5 and TRBJ2-2; D possibly uses TRBD1 or TRBD2 (5 bases each). This CDR3 contains 14 residues. V dropped 6 bases and J dropped 1 base, with 9 bases sitting between them. The V gene's germline CDR1 is MNHEY and CDR2 SVGAGI.

The CDR3: CASSTTGGQHQETQYF. The CDR3 DNA follows: TGTGCCAGCAGCACCACTGGGGGCCAACACCAAGAGACCCAGTACTTC. The rearrangement joins TRBV9 to TRBJ2-5, with D tentatively TRBD1 (6 bases). The germline CDR1 and CDR2 sequences are SGDLS and YYNGEE. V lost 4 bases, J lost 0 bases, and 16 bases lay in between. The CDR3 length is 16 residues.

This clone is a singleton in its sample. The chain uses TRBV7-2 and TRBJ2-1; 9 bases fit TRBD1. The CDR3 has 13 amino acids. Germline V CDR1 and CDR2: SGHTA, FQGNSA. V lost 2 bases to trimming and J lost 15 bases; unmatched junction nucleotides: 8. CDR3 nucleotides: TGTGCCAGCAGCTTAAGGGGGGGACAGGGTCTGTTCTTC. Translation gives CASSLRGGQGLFF.

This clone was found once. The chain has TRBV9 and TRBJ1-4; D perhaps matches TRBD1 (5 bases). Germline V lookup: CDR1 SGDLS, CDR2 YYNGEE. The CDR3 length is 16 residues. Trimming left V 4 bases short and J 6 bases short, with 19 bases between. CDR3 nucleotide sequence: TGTGCCAGCAGCACAGCTCTATGGGGAGGGGATGAAAAACTGTTTTTT. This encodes CASSTALWGGDEKLFF.